These 3 T cell receptor beta chains share one sample of origin, sequenced in a study of brain T cells in children with intractable seizures. Method: immunoSEQ multiplex PCR; TCRdb's copy keeps in-frame clones and lacks some. Among fewer than 50,000 clones listed, about 93% were seen once. The sample consisted of peripheral blood, taken at surgery. The receptors were sampled from a girl aged 2 to 9 with tuberous sclerosis and intractable seizures.

This clone was counted a few times. The genes are TRBV6-5 and TRBJ1-5; D gene unclear. Trimming cost V 5 bases and J 0 bases, with 8 bases left between them. The CDR3 sequence is 14 residues long. In germline, CDR1 is MNHEY, CDR2 SVGAGI. CDR3 amino acids: CASSRASSNQPQHF. CDR3 in DNA: TGTGCCAGCAGTAGGGCGTCTAGCAATCAGCCCCAGCATTTT.

The rearrangement joins TRBV9 to TRBJ1-2; a weak D match, TRBD1 (6 bases). Trimming cost V 0 bases and J 8 bases, with 14 bases left between them. Germline loops: CDR1 SGDLS, CDR2 YYNGEE. The length of the CDR3 is 14 residues. This CDR3 reads CASSVGGGSGGYTF. The DNA of the CDR3 is TGTGCCAGCAGCGTAGGAGGGGGATCGGGGGGCTACACCTTC.

The rearrangement uses TRBV10-2 and TRBJ2-1; weak D call: TRBD1 (6 bases). Per germline, CDR1 WSHSY and CDR2 SAAADI. The CDR3 is 14 amino acids. V was clipped by 3 bases and J by 4 bases, with 10 bases between them. The CDR3 sequence is CASSDQGPYNEQFF. CDR3 DNA sequence: TGCGCCAGCAGTGATCAGGGGCCATACAATGAGCAGTTCTTC.